A single sample gave rise to the 9 T cell receptor beta chains below, sequenced in a study of blood T cell repertoires in COVID-19. The protocol was immunoSEQ multiplex PCR, while the TCRdb copy is restricted to in-frame clones and leaves out a portion. The repertoire holds approximately 380,000 clones, with approximately 91% as singletons. The sequenced material came from PBMCs or T cells enriched from blood (not recorded which). The receptor set was obtained from a woman aged 40 to 49 who had been exposed to COVID-19.

The rearrangement uses TRBV5-4 and TRBJ2-7; 8 positions agree with TRBD1. CDR1 is SGHNT, CDR2 YYREEE, per germline (reference sequence). V gave up 5 bases and J gave up 0 bases; unmatched junction bases: 7. The CDR3 loop spans 15 amino acids. CDR3 coding DNA: TGTGCCAGCAGTTACCGGGACAGGAGCTCCTACGAGCAGTACTTC. Protein: CASSYRDRSSYEQYF.

The chain combines TRBV9 with TRBJ2-1, with 8 positions matching TRBD2. The ends lost 0 bases at V and 4 bases at J; junction bases unmatched: 6. There are 16 residues in the CDR3. Germline assignment: CDR1 SGDLS and CDR2 YYNGEE. The CDR3 DNA follows: TGTGCCAGCAGCGTAGGGGCGGGAGGAGCTTACAATGAGCAGTTCTTC. Translation: CASSVGAGGAYNEQFF.

This chain connects TRBV18 to TRBJ1-4; maybe TRBD1 (5 bases). The CDR3 totals 15 residues. Germline lookup yields CDR1 KGHSH and CDR2 LQKENI. V lost 9 bases and J 5 bases, leaving 19 bases between the germline ends. The CDR3, as DNA: TGTGCCAGTCGAAGGATCCGGGGGGGGAATGAAAAACTGTTTTTT. This gives the protein CASRRIRGGNEKLFF.

For this clone: A read error may account for a junction end that differs from germline. The CDR3 DNA reads TGTGCCAGCAGTTTATACAGCAAACAGCCCCAGCATTTT. This gives the protein CASSLYSKQPQHF. The chain is built from TRBV12-3 or TRBV12-4 and TRBJ1-5; D call uncertain. The CDR3 runs to 13 residues.

V is TRBV5-5 and J is TRBJ2-3; 10 bases agree with TRBD2. The V segment lost 4 bases and the J segment 6 bases; nucleotides outside the gene matches: 14. There are 17 residues in the CDR3. Germline-derived CDR1 and CDR2 are SGHKS and YYEKEE (reference sequence). The CDR3 reads CASSPPLAGVFADTQYF. Here the CDR3 DNA reads TGTGCCAGCAGCCCGCCCCTAGCGGGAGTGTTCGCTGATACGCAGTATTTT.

This chain connects TRBV7-8 to TRBJ2-7; TRBD2 matches 9 bases. V was clipped by 1 base and J by 4 bases; unmatched bases: 5. Germline CDR1 reads SGHVS; CDR2 reads FQNEAQ. The CDR3 runs to 15 residues. The CDR3 sequence: CASSLGLAGPYEQYF. In DNA form, the CDR3 reads TGTGCCAGCAGCTTAGGGCTAGCGGGACCGTACGAGCAGTACTTC. Full variable domain (rest looked up from reference TRBV7-8 and TRBJ2-7): GAGVSQSPRYKVAKRGQDVALRCDPISGHVSLFWYQQALGQGPEFLTYFQNEAQLDKSGLPSDRFFAERPEGSVSTLKIQRTQQEDSAVYLCASSLGLAGPYEQYFGPGTRLTVT.

This chain uses TRBV15 with TRBJ2-2; 10 nucleotides match TRBD2. The CDR3 is 15 residues long. Per germline, CDR1 LNHNV and CDR2 YYDKDF (reference sequence). Trimming took 5 bases from V and 6 from J; bases not matched to a gene: 6. CDR3 sequence: CATSSPGLASGELFF. CDR3 nucleotide sequence: TGTGCCACCAGCTCTCCGGGACTAGCGTCCGGGGAGCTGTTTTTT.

This chain connects TRBV6-5 to TRBJ2-7, with D perhaps TRBD1 (5 bases). Per germline, CDR1 MNHEY and CDR2 SVGAGI. The V end lost 3 bases, the J end lost 3 bases, and 12 bases lay between the germline ends. The CDR3 totals 14 residues. This chain's CDR3 is CASSYHDRDYEQYF. CDR3 DNA sequence: TGTGCCAGCAGTTATCATGACAGAGACTACGAGCAGTACTTC.

The CDR3 protein is CASSPPGQGREQFF. Here the CDR3 DNA reads TGTGCCAGCTCACCACCAGGACAGGGCCGTGAGCAGTTCTTC. The chain recombines TRBV18 with TRBJ2-1; 8 bases map to TRBD1. There are 14 residues in the CDR3. Germline CDR1 and CDR2: KGHSH and LQKENI. The ends lost 0 bases at V and 9 bases at J; junction bases unmatched: 4.